The 25 T cell receptor beta chains given below trace back to one sample, sequenced in a study of T cells after yellow fever vaccination. TCRdb redid the calling of the 5' RACE reads with MiXCR, one entry per CDR3 protein. Among roughly 120,000 distinct CDR3 sequences listed, under 8% were seen once. Sequences were derived from CD4+ T cells sorted from PBMCs, sampled approximately 11 days after the first yellow fever vaccination. The receptors here all came from a young man who received the YFV17D yellow fever vaccine.

This clonotype has a count of ten or more. This rearrangement joins TRBV18 to TRBJ2-5, with D unresolved. CDR1 and CDR2 from the germline V gene are KGHSH and LQKENI. The CDR3 sequence is 14 residues long. The ends were cut back, 4 bases at V and 2 bases at J, with 11 bases in the middle. The CDR3 coding sequence is TGTGCCAGCTCACAATTGACTTCGCAAGAGACCCAGTACTTC. Its translation is CASSQLTSQETQYF.

V is TRBV5-4 and J is TRBJ2-7, with a weak D call TRBD2 (6 bases). Germline-derived CDR1 and CDR2 are SGHNT and YYREEE (reference sequence). The CDR3 is 13 amino acids. V gave up 5 bases and J gave up 6 bases, with 15 bases separating them. CDR3 sequence: CASRTAGSVEQYF. CDR3 nucleotide sequence: TGTGCCAGCAGGACCGCCGGGAGTGTCGAGCAGTACTTC.

Ten or more counts support this clonotype. The chain links TRBV7-9 to TRBJ2-2; D possibly uses TRBD1 or TRBD2 (5 bases each). Germline-derived CDR1 and CDR2 are SEHNR and FQNEAQ (reference sequence). With 11 bases removed from V and 0 bases from J, the gap between germline ends came to 16 bases. The CDR3 is 15 amino acids. CDR3 region: CAATSGAANTGELFF. As DNA, the CDR3 is TGTGCCGCTACCTCCGGGGCCGCGAACACCGGGGAGCTGTTTTTT.

The rearrangement links TRBV6-2 or TRBV6-3 to TRBJ2-7; D unresolved. Deletions cut 7 bases from V and 4 bases from J, with 11 bases between. The CDR3 totals 12 residues. The germline CDR1 and CDR2 sequences are MNHEY and SVGEGT. The DNA for the CDR3 is TGTGCCAGCACCTCCCTGGGTTACGAGCAGTACGTC. It yields the protein CASTSLGYEQYV.

In this sample, this clonotype turned up a few times. This sequence joins TRBV5-4 and TRBJ2-1; 7 bases line up with TRBD1. This CDR3 region has 13 residues. Per germline, CDR1 SGHNT and CDR2 YYREEE (reference sequence). The ends lost 3 bases at V and 5 bases at J; junction bases unmatched: 2. The CDR3 DNA follows: TGTGCCAGCAGCTCCGACAGGGACAATGAGCAGTTCTTC. Amino acids: CASSSDRDNEQFF.

There are many counts of this clonotype. The chain combines TRBV24-1 with TRBJ2-5, with TRBD2 matching over 15 bases. This CDR3 has 17 amino acids. V shed 8 bases, J shed 4 bases, and the junction held 10 bases outside the gene matches. Germline CDR1 KGHDR, CDR2 SFDVKD. The CDR3 loop is CATTGTSGGTQRETQYF. In nucleotides, the CDR3 is TGTGCCACCACCGGGACTAGCGGGGGGACGCAGCGAGAGACCCAGTACTTC.

This clonotype has a count of ten or more. V and J are TRBV12-3 or TRBV12-4 and TRBJ2-5, with no clear D. There are 13 residues in the CDR3. V gave up 6 bases and J gave up 5 bases, with 13 bases separating them. Here the CDR3 DNA reads TGTGCCAGCAGCCCACTTAGTGGGGAGACCCAGTACTTC. Amino acids: CASSPLSGETQYF.

This clonotype was seen repeatedly, ten times or more. Compared with germline, one end of the junction differs, possibly owing to a read error. The chain combines TRBV20-1 with TRBJ2-4, with 7 bases matching TRBD1. Germline CDR1 and CDR2: DFQATT and SNEGSKA (reference sequence). The length of the CDR3 is 13 residues. Here the CDR3 reads CSAREGAENIQYF. The CDR3 region has the DNA TGCAGTGCCAGAGAGGGGGCCGAAAACATTCAGTACTTC.

About this clonotype itself: At one of its ends the junction is not consistent with the germline gene, which may arise from a read error. The rearrangement uses TRBV7-2 and TRBJ2-3; 10 bases match TRBD2. Germline lookup yields CDR1 SGHTA and CDR2 FQGNSA. CDR3 size: 15 residues. CDR3 amino acids: CASSLERGGLNTQCF. CDR3 coding DNA: TGTGCCAGCAGCTTAGAGCGGGGGGGCTTAAATACGCAGTGTTTT.

This clonotype was seen ten or more times. The rearrangement links TRBV4-2 to TRBJ2-3, with D possibly being TRBD2 (6 bases). This CDR3 has 14 amino acids. V lost 1 base and J 3 bases, leaving 8 bases between the germline ends. CDR1 LGHNA and CDR2 YNFKEQ come from the germline V gene. The CDR3 DNA reads TGTGCCAGCAGCCAAGGAGGACTAACAGATACGCAGTATTTT. Translating it yields CASSQGGLTDTQYF.

For this clonotype: The junction departs from the called germline gene at one end, perhaps through a read error. The rearrangement links TRBV5-1 to TRBJ2-1; 7 bases line up with TRBD2. Germline lookup yields CDR1 SGHRS and CDR2 YFSETQ. The CDR3 loop spans 15 amino acids. The CDR3 loop is CASSLEAGTENEHFF. The CDR3 DNA is TGCGCCAGCAGCTTGGAAGCGGGAACCGAGAATGAGCACTTCTTC.

The chain carries TRBV5-6 and TRBJ2-5, with D perhaps TRBD1 (5 bases). V shed 0 bases and J shed 3 bases, with 9 bases lying between them. The CDR3 contains 14 residues. The germline V gene has CDR1 SGHDT and CDR2 YYEEEE. The CDR3 sequence is CASSLGDRKETQYF. The CDR3, as DNA: TGTGCCAGCAGCTTGGGAGACAGAAAAGAGACCCAGTACTTC.

This clonotype occurred many times. The chain employs TRBV11-2 and TRBJ2-6; perhaps TRBD2 as D (5 bases). The V gene's germline CDR1 is SGHAT and CDR2 FQNNGV. V lost 1 base and J lost 1, with 8 bases in between. The CDR3 is 16 residues long. The CDR3 protein is CASSLGPGSGANVLTF. The DNA for the CDR3 is TGTGCCAGCAGCTTAGGCCCGGGGTCTGGGGCCAACGTCCTGACTTTC.

Worth noting for this clonotype: This may be a read error: a much more frequent sequence differs by one nucleotide. The gene calls are TRBV2 and TRBJ2-4; 9 bases agree with TRBD1. The CDR3 runs 13 residues. The germline gives CDR1 SNHLY, CDR2 FYNNEI. The V segment lost 8 bases and the J segment 6 bases; nucleotides outside the gene matches: 5. The CDR3, as DNA: TGTGCCAGCTACCAGGACAGGGGAAACATTCAGTACTTC. Protein: CASYQDRGNIQYF.

This clonotype was counted ten times or more. V gene TRBV11-2 combines with J gene TRBJ2-1; D call uncertain. The CDR3 is 15 residues long. Germline V gene data show CDR1 as SGHAT and CDR2 as FQNNGV. Trimming cost V 1 base and J 2 bases, with 9 bases left between them. Written as DNA, the CDR3 is TGTGCCAGCAGCTTAGGGCCCCTGACCTACAATGAGCAGTTCTTC. Amino acids: CASSLGPLTYNEQFF.

This clonotype was seen at least ten times. J is TRBJ1-3 and V is TRBV5-1; D possibly corresponds to TRBD1 (5 bases). In germline, CDR1 is SGHRS, CDR2 YFSETQ. Trimming shortened V by 3 bases and J by 0 bases, and 16 bases separated the two germline ends. This CDR3 is 17 amino acids long. This CDR3 reads CASSWGGRPDSGNTIYF. The CDR3 DNA follows: TGCGCCAGCAGCTGGGGGGGTAGACCTGACTCTGGAAACACCATATATTTT.

This chain connects TRBV7-2 to TRBJ1-2; no firm D call. The V and J ends lost 4 bases and 7 bases respectively, with 16 bases between them. The germline V gene has CDR1 SGHTA and CDR2 FQGNSA. The CDR3 loop spans 14 amino acids. CDR3 nucleotides: TGTGCCAGCAGCTGGCCCCAATCACCCGTTGGCTACACCTTC. Its protein product is CASSWPQSPVGYTF.

Comments on this clonotype: At one boundary the junction diverges from the germline segment, which might be a read error. The chain has TRBV7-9 and TRBJ2-7, with D perhaps TRBD2 (5 bases). This CDR3 is 15 amino acids long. CDR1 SEHNR and CDR2 FQNEAQ come from the germline V gene (reference sequence). This chain's CDR3 is CASSLASGIPYEQYF. CDR3 coding DNA: TGTGCCAGCAGCCTAGCCTCCGGGATACCCTACGAGCAGTACTTC.

In this sample, this clonotype turned up many times. The chain joins TRBV7-2 to TRBJ2-3, with TRBD2 matching over 13 bases. The V gene end was trimmed by 3 bases and the J gene end by 4 bases; junction bases not matched to a gene: 4. CDR1 and CDR2 (germline): SGHTA, FQGNSA. This CDR3 spans 16 amino acids. The CDR3 nucleotides read TGTGCCAGCAGCTTTCAACTAGCGGGGGGGCCAGATACGCAGTATTTT. As protein: CASSFQLAGGPDTQYF.

This clonotype was found many times. This sequence joins TRBV12-3 or TRBV12-4 and TRBJ2-6; 9 nucleotides agree with TRBD1. The V gene end was trimmed by 3 bases and the J gene end by 4 bases; junction bases not matched to a gene: 4. This CDR3 spans 16 amino acids. The CDR3 bases are TGTGCCAGCAGTTTGGGACAGGGTATGGGGGCCAACGTCCTGACTTTC. Its translation: CASSLGQGMGANVLTF.

This clonotype came up many times. This sequence joins TRBV29-1 and TRBJ1-1, with no clear D. Germline V gene lookup returns CDR1 SQVTM and CDR2 ANQGSEA. The CDR3 is made up of 13 amino acids. V was shortened by 5 bases and J by 1 base, with 11 bases between the two germline ends. DNA for the CDR3: TGCAGCGTTCTTAGAATCGAGAACACTGAAGCTTTCTTT. Its translation is CSVLRIENTEAFF.

This clonotype was seen many times. The chain has TRBV18 and TRBJ2-3; D might be TRBD1 (6 bases). Germline V CDR1 and CDR2: KGHSH, LQKENI. Trimming shortened V by 5 bases and J by 2 bases, and 11 bases separated the two germline ends. This CDR3 contains 14 residues. The CDR3 sequence is CASSSRDNTDTQYF. Written as DNA, the CDR3 is TGTGCCAGCTCATCCCGGGACAACACAGATACGCAGTATTTT.

This clonotype was recorded many times. The chain is built from TRBV18 and TRBJ2-5; TRBD1 matches at 8 bases. CDR3 size: 15 residues. Germline-derived CDR1 and CDR2 are KGHSH and LQKENI. The V segment lost 2 bases and the J segment 1 base; nucleotides outside the gene matches: 3. The CDR3 reads CASSPSDRAQETQYF. CDR3 coding DNA: TGTGCCAGCTCACCATCGGACAGGGCCCAAGAGACCCAGTACTTC. Full variable domain (remainder filled in from reference TRBV18 and TRBJ2-5): NAGVMQNPRHLVRRRGQEARLRCSPMKGHSHVYWYRQLPEEGLKFMVYLQKENIIDESGMPKERFSAEFPKEGPSILRIQQVVRGDSAAYFCASSPSDRAQETQYFGPGTRLLVL.

This clonotype was detected many times. The chain combines TRBV5-1 with TRBJ1-1, with D uncertain. CDR1 SGHRS and CDR2 YFSETQ come from the germline V gene. V shed 0 bases and J shed 0 bases, with 12 bases lying between them. The CDR3 totals 16 residues. CDR3 protein: CASSLGWQQMNTEAFF. CDR3 in DNA: TGCGCCAGCAGCTTGGGTTGGCAGCAAATGAACACTGAAGCTTTCTTT.

The chain is built from TRBV6-1 and TRBJ2-3; 11 positions match TRBD2. The germline gives CDR1 MNHNS, CDR2 SASEGT. The CDR3 is 15 residues long. Trimming removed 6 bases from V and 4 bases from J; junction bases left unmatched: 6. The chain's CDR3 is CASRTLAGGPDTQYF. For the CDR3, the DNA is TGTGCCAGCAGGACCCTAGCGGGGGGTCCAGATACGCAGTATTTT.